These 32 T cell receptor beta chains were all obtained from the same sample, sequenced in a study of T cell responses to AZD1222 COVID-19 vaccine. Clones were sequenced by immunoSEQ multiplex PCR, and TCRdb holds only the in-frame ones, with some missing. The profile covers approximately 99,000 clones, with about 89% appearing a single time and about 8.3% taken by the ten largest. The sequencing used peripheral blood, collected 28 days after the second AZD1222 dose. All receptors derive from an adult who received the AZD1222 COVID-19 vaccine.

The rearrangement joins TRBV6-1 to TRBJ1-2, with D hard to call. Germline V gene lookup returns CDR1 MNHNS and CDR2 SASEGT. V dropped 1 base and J dropped 4 bases, with 13 bases sitting between them. The CDR3 loop spans 15 amino acids. The CDR3 sequence: CASSEDVGASYGYTF. CDR3 sequence (DNA): TGTGCCAGCAGTGAAGATGTGGGCGCGAGCTATGGCTACACCTTC.

The chain carries TRBV9 and TRBJ1-4, with TRBD1 matching over 7 bases. Germline values: CDR1 SGDLS, CDR2 YYNGEE. Trimming removed 0 bases from V and 4 bases from J; junction bases left unmatched: 9. The CDR3 consists of 17 residues. CDR3 in amino acids: CASSVGPGQVNNEKLFF. DNA of the CDR3: TGTGCCAGCAGCGTAGGGCCTGGACAGGTCAATAATGAAAAACTGTTTTTT. Combining the CDR3 with reference TRBV9 and TRBJ1-4 gives the whole variable domain DSGVTQTPKHLITATGQRVTLRCSPRSGDLSVYWYQQSLDQGLQFLIQYYNGEERAKGNILERFSAQQFPDLHSELNLSSLELGDSALYFCASSVGPGQVNNEKLFFGSGTQLSVL.

This chain uses TRBV15 with TRBJ2-1; weak D call: TRBD1 (6 bases). Trimming cost V 0 bases and J 7 bases, with 13 bases left between them. CDR1 LNHNV and CDR2 YYDKDF come from the germline V gene (reference sequence). The CDR3 is made up of 15 amino acids. CDR3 in DNA: TGTGCCACCAGCAGAGATCGCGGACAGATTAATGAGCAGTTCTTC. Protein sequence: CATSRDRGQINEQFF.

The chain carries TRBV6-2 or TRBV6-3 and TRBJ1-5; D gene ambiguous. With 2 bases removed from V and 0 bases from J, the gap between germline ends came to 8 bases. This CDR3 has 15 residues. The germline gives CDR1 MNHEY, CDR2 SVGEGT. The CDR3 nucleotides are TGTGCCAGCAGTTACGGCAGGCTTAGCAATCAGCCCCAGCATTTT. Translated: CASSYGRLSNQPQHF.

The gene calls are TRBV5-6 and TRBJ2-2, with D possibly TRBD1 on 5 matching bases. This CDR3 spans 16 amino acids. Between the trimmed V and J ends, which lost 1 base and 3 bases, there was a span of 13 bases. Per the germline V gene, CDR1 is SGHDT and CDR2 is YYEEEE. The CDR3 is CASSLSGRADTGELFF. CDR3 sequence (DNA): TGTGCCAGCAGCTTGTCGGGCAGGGCCGACACCGGGGAGCTGTTTTTT.

V gene TRBV5-4 combines with J gene TRBJ2-1, with 12 nucleotides matching TRBD1. Losses at the gene ends were 4 bases for V and 0 bases for J; bases not matched to a gene: 2. Per germline, CDR1 SGHNT and CDR2 YYREEE (reference sequence). The CDR3 runs 16 residues. In DNA, the CDR3 is TGTGCCAGCAGCGCGGGACAGGGGGCCTCCTACAATGAGCAGTTCTTC. It encodes CASSAGQGASYNEQFF.

The J gene is TRBJ2-1, the V gene TRBV10-1; possible D gene TRBD2, 6 bases. The CDR3 contains 16 residues. The V gene's germline CDR1 is WNHNN and CDR2 SYGVQD (reference sequence). Between the trimmed V and J ends, which lost 0 bases and 3 bases, there was a span of 12 bases. CDR3 DNA sequence: TGCGCCAGCAGTGAGTCGGGTATTAGCGGCTACAATGAGCAGTTCTTC. Translated, it gives CASSESGISGYNEQFF.

This CDR3 reads CASSPEVSSYNEQFF. In DNA, the CDR3 is TGTGCCAGCAGCCCGGAGGTCAGCTCCTACAATGAGCAGTTCTTC. The rearrangement uses TRBV7-8 and TRBJ2-1; tentatively, D is TRBD2 (5 bases). Trimming took 5 bases from V and 0 from J, leaving 11 bases between them. The CDR3 is made up of 15 amino acids. Germline CDR1 SGHVS, CDR2 FQNEAQ.

This clone has a single count. This chain links TRBV4-1 with TRBJ2-1; no clear D gene. CDR3 length equals 15 residues. The V gene's germline CDR1 is MGHRA and CDR2 YSYEKL. Trimming cost V 2 bases and J 5 bases, with 13 bases left between them. Written as DNA, the CDR3 is TGCGCCAGCAGCCAACTTATGCCCAGAGACAATGAGCAGTTCTTC. Its protein is CASSQLMPRDNEQFF.

The chain couples TRBV4-1 to TRBJ2-7, with a possible D match to TRBD1 (5 bases). Trimming cost V 8 bases and J 3 bases, with 20 bases left between them. The CDR3 totals 15 residues. The germline V gene encodes CDR1 MGHRA and CDR2 YSYEKL. CDR3 sequence reads: CASALRAQGGYEQYF. CDR3 bases: TGCGCCAGCGCCCTTCGTGCGCAGGGTGGCTACGAGCAGTACTTC.

This clone was seen once. V is TRBV6-2 or TRBV6-3 and J is TRBJ2-4, with 12 bases identical to TRBD2. V lost 5 bases to trimming and J lost 3 bases; unmatched junction nucleotides: 11. This CDR3 contains 18 residues. Germline loops: CDR1 MNHEY, CDR2 SVGEGT. DNA for the CDR3: TGTGCCAGCAGTGGGGGTCTAGCGGGAGGGCCCGACAAAAACATTCAGTACTTC. Its translation: CASSGGLAGGPDKNIQYF.

This rearrangement joins TRBV28 to TRBJ2-4; D is unclear. This CDR3 comprises 16 residues. Germline V lookup: CDR1 MDHEN, CDR2 SYDVKM. V dropped 6 bases and J dropped 0 bases, with 15 bases sitting between them. The CDR3 region is CASREEKQLAKNIQYF. The CDR3 DNA is TGTGCCAGCAGAGAGGAAAAACAACTAGCCAAAAACATTCAGTACTTC.

This chain joins TRBV5-1 and TRBJ2-7; 10 nucleotides match TRBD2. Unmatched junction bases numbered 8, after V lost 3 bases and J lost 5 bases. The germline gives CDR1 SGHRS, CDR2 YFSETQ. The CDR3 runs to 15 residues. The CDR3 spells CASSSSGTSVHEQYF. The CDR3 region has the DNA TGCGCCAGCAGCTCCTCCGGGACTAGCGTTCACGAGCAGTACTTC.

This chain joins TRBV11-2 and TRBJ2-5; D gene unclear. Germline CDR1 reads SGHAT; CDR2 reads FQNNGV. This CDR3 is built from 12 residues. V lost 2 bases to trimming and J lost 10 bases, with 11 bases between them. For the CDR3, the DNA is TGTGCCAGCAGCTTAAATTCACTTGGCCAGTACTTC. Protein: CASSLNSLGQYF.

This clone was seen at least ten times. The chain carries TRBV15 and TRBJ2-2; 8 bases map to TRBD2. The CDR3 runs to 14 residues. V lost 3 bases and J lost 3; bases outside the gene matches: 0. Germline loops: CDR1 LNHNV, CDR2 YYDKDF (reference sequence). CDR3 sequence: CATSRTSDTGELFF. In DNA form, the CDR3 reads TGTGCCACCAGCAGGACTAGCGACACCGGGGAGCTGTTTTTT.

The chain carries TRBV4-3 and TRBJ2-7; tentatively, D is TRBD1 or TRBD2 (5 bases each). Germline V lookup: CDR1 LGHNA, CDR2 YSLEER. The CDR3 is 13 residues long. With 4 bases removed from V and 0 bases from J, the gap between germline ends came to 7 bases. The CDR3, as DNA: TGCGCCAGCAGCCGGGACGTCTCCTACGAGCAGTACTTC. It translates to CASSRDVSYEQYF.

This sequence joins TRBV15 and TRBJ2-2; D is unclear. V shed 0 bases and J shed 6 bases, with 5 bases lying between them. The CDR3 has 13 residues. CDR1 is LNHNV, CDR2 YYDKDF, per germline (reference sequence). CDR3 sequence reads: CATSRDPSGELFF. The CDR3 bases are TGTGCCACCAGCAGAGATCCCTCCGGGGAGCTGTTTTTT.

The J gene is TRBJ2-3, the V gene TRBV10-3; possible D gene TRBD1, 6 bases. V was shortened by 6 bases and J by 3 bases, with 13 bases between the two germline ends. Looked up from germline, CDR1 is ENHRY and CDR2 is SYGVKD. This CDR3 has 14 amino acids. For the CDR3, the DNA is TGTGCCATCAGCCAGGGGATAGTAACAGATACGCAGTATTTT. Translation: CAISQGIVTDTQYF.

V is TRBV28 and J is TRBJ1-4; D not certain. Germline V gene lookup returns CDR1 MDHEN and CDR2 SYDVKM. V dropped 4 bases and J dropped 14 bases, with 8 bases sitting between them. This CDR3 is 10 amino acids long. The CDR3 nucleotides read TGTGCCAGCAGTTCCCAAAGGCTGTTTTTT. Protein product: CASSSQRLFF.

The chain joins TRBV5-1 to TRBJ2-2, with 7 bases lining up with TRBD1. The CDR3 covers 15 residues. The V segment lost 5 bases and the J segment 3 bases; nucleotides outside the gene matches: 7. Germline loops: CDR1 SGHRS, CDR2 YFSETQ. The CDR3 nucleotides read TGCGCCAGCAGAGTTCGACAGGGCTACACCGGGGAGCTGTTTTTT. This encodes CASRVRQGYTGELFF.

V is TRBV13 and J is TRBJ1-3; the D is unclear. The CDR3 loop spans 16 amino acids. CDR1 PRHDT and CDR2 FYEKMQ come from the germline V gene (reference sequence). Trimming removed 1 base from V and 1 base from J, with 11 bases in between. In DNA form, the CDR3 reads TGTGCCAGCAGCTTAGTCGCGGGAAGGTCTGGAAACACCATATATTTT. Encoded protein: CASSLVAGRSGNTIYF.

The chain has TRBV19 and TRBJ1-1, with 7 positions matching TRBD1. Germline V CDR1 and CDR2: LNHDA, SQIVND (reference sequence). The trim removed 9 bases at V and 0 bases at J, leaving 10 bases unmatched. This CDR3 region has 15 residues. CDR3 sequence reads: CASLEGGSLNTEAFF. The CDR3 DNA reads as TGTGCCAGCCTGGAAGGGGGCAGCCTGAACACTGAAGCTTTCTTT.

This clone was observed a single time. The chain recombines TRBV27 with TRBJ2-1; TRBD1 matches 10 bases. CDR1 is MNHEY, CDR2 SMNVEV, per germline (reference sequence). V shed 6 bases and J 8 bases; nucleotides not matched to a gene: 1. CDR3 length: 12 residues. The CDR3 loop reads CASRDRGDEQFF. The CDR3 region has the DNA TGTGCCAGCAGGGACAGGGGGGATGAGCAGTTCTTC.

This chain joins TRBV18 and TRBJ2-6; either TRBD1 or TRBD2 may supply D (5 bases each). This CDR3 is built from 17 residues. V lost 3 bases, J lost 0 bases, and 12 bases lay in between. Per germline, CDR1 KGHSH and CDR2 LQKENI. The CDR3 sequence is CASSPWDVSSGANVLTF. The CDR3 DNA reads as TGTGCCAGCTCACCCTGGGACGTTAGCTCTGGGGCCAACGTCCTGACTTTC.

Turning to this clone: Other DNA sequences in the sample encode the same CDR3. This chain connects TRBV28 to TRBJ1-6; the match to TRBD1 covers 10 bases. Germline values: CDR1 MDHEN, CDR2 SYDVKM. The CDR3 consists of 12 residues. CDR3 region: CASGQGDSPLHF. CDR3 DNA sequence: TGTGCTTCCGGACAGGGGGATTCACCCCTCCACTTT.

This sequence joins TRBV3-1 (or the pseudogene TRBV3-2) and TRBJ1-2, with D possibly matching TRBD1 (5 bases). V gave up 4 bases and J gave up 3 bases, with 15 bases separating them. The V gene's germline CDR1 is LGHDT and CDR2 YNNKEL (reference sequence). The CDR3 spans 15 residues. The CDR3: CASSLQGAAHYGYTF. CDR3 DNA sequence: TGTGCCAGCAGCCTCCAGGGAGCCGCCCACTATGGCTACACCTTC.

This clone has only one observation. One end of the junction is discordant with germline, which a read error may explain. The chain couples TRBV11-2 to TRBJ2-5; 11 nucleotides agree with TRBD2. Germline CDR1 is SGHAT and CDR2 is FQNNGV. There are 13 residues in the CDR3. The CDR3 sequence is CASNLAGGETQYF. The CDR3 bases are TGTGCCAGCAACTTAGCGGGAGGGGAGACCCAGTACTTC.

J is TRBJ2-3 and V is TRBV6-2 or TRBV6-3; a weak D match, TRBD1 (6 bases). Per the germline V gene, CDR1 is MNHEY and CDR2 is SVGEGT. The CDR3 extends over 15 amino acids. Trimming stripped 0 bases from V and 5 bases from J, with 12 bases between. CDR3: CASSYSQNREDTQYF. Written as DNA, the CDR3 is TGTGCCAGCAGTTACTCCCAGAACAGGGAAGATACGCAGTATTTT.

This sequence joins TRBV7-9 and TRBJ1-2; D not certain. V dropped 3 bases and J dropped 8 bases, with 13 bases sitting between them. This CDR3 region has 13 residues. Per germline, CDR1 SEHNR and CDR2 FQNEAQ (reference sequence). The CDR3 DNA is TGTGCCAGCAGCTTGGTGATCACGGGAGGCTACACCTTC. It yields the protein CASSLVITGGYTF.

The table lists this clone with a count of one. The V call is TRBV13, the J call TRBJ2-7, with D uncertain. Germline V gives CDR1 PRHDT, CDR2 FYEKMQ (reference sequence). V was cut by 0 bases and J by 4 bases, with 7 bases left in between. CDR3 size: 13 residues. The DNA of the CDR3 is TGTGCCAGCAGCTTAGGGACTGTATACGAGCAGTACTTC. Translation: CASSLGTVYEQYF. Combining the CDR3 with reference TRBV13 and TRBJ2-7 gives the whole variable domain AAGVIQSPRHLIKEKRETATLKCYPIPRHDTVYWYQQGPGQDPQFLISFYEKMQSDKGSIPDRFSAQQFSDYHSELNMSSLELGDSALYFCASSLGTVYEQYFGPGTRLTVT.

This rearrangement joins TRBV6-2 or TRBV6-3 to TRBJ2-5; 14 bases are shared with TRBD2. V gave up 2 bases and J gave up 2 bases; unmatched junction bases: 4. Germline CDR1 MNHEY, CDR2 SVGEGT. The CDR3 runs to 17 residues. The CDR3 DNA reads TGTGCCAGCAGTTACCGACGGACTAGCGGGGGGCAAGAGACCCAGTACTTC. This gives the protein CASSYRRTSGGQETQYF.

The table lists this clone with a count of one. The chain uses TRBV9 and TRBJ2-1; TRBD2 aligns across 11 bases. The V gene's germline CDR1 is SGDLS and CDR2 YYNGEE. The CDR3 spans 16 residues. V lost 0 bases and J lost 4; bases outside the gene matches: 3. The CDR3 here is CASSVGTSGLYNEQFF. The CDR3 bases are TGTGCCAGCAGCGTAGGGACTAGCGGGCTTTACAATGAGCAGTTCTTC.